Presented here are 14 T cell receptor beta chains from one specimen sequenced in a study of control samples from healthy donors and cancer patients. Repertoires were generated with immunoSEQ multiplex PCR, while TCRdb's copy carries only in-frame clones and drops some. The data show around 100,000 clones, roughly nine tenths seen once. The specimen was blood. The receptor source for this set is a woman aged 18-29 years in good health.

The chain uses TRBV12-3 or TRBV12-4 and TRBJ1-3; D ambiguous. V lost 8 bases and J 4 bases, leaving 9 bases between the germline ends. The length of the CDR3 is 12 residues. CDR3 in DNA: TGTGCCAGCTCACCCGGCGGAAACACCATATATTTT. Its protein product is CASSPGGNTIYF.

J is TRBJ1-5 and V is TRBV9, with 7 bases identical to TRBD1. Germline CDR1 is SGDLS and CDR2 is YYNGEE. This CDR3 comprises 21 residues. The J segment lost 2 bases and the V segment lost 4 bases, leaving 24 bases of the junction unmatched. The CDR3 bases are TGTGCCAGCAGCCAAAGTGGGGTGGGACAGAATCTACATTTGCGCAATCAGCCCCAGCATTTT. This codes for CASSQSGVGQNLHLRNQPQHF.

The chain recombines TRBV13 with TRBJ2-4; D unresolved. Trimming removed 1 base at V and 6 bases at J, with 4 bases between. This CDR3 spans 12 amino acids. Germline V gene lookup returns CDR1 PRHDT and CDR2 FYEKMQ (reference sequence). The CDR3 loop is CASSLDRNIQYF. The CDR3 nucleotides are TGTGCCAGCAGCTTAGACAGAAACATTCAGTACTTC.

The rearrangement links TRBV15 to TRBJ1-5; 7 positions match TRBD1. With 4 bases clipped from V and 5 bases from J, the junction kept 11 bases outside the gene matches. The CDR3 has 16 amino acids. Germline-derived CDR1 and CDR2 are LNHNV and YYDKDF (reference sequence). CDR3 DNA: TGTGCCACCAGCACAGGGAGGGGGCACGGCGATCAGCCCCAGCATTTT. Translating it yields CATSTGRGHGDQPQHF.

This clone was detected only once. This CDR3 reads CASATDRTYEQYF. The CDR3 nucleotides read TGTGCCAGCGCGACGGACAGGACGTACGAGCAGTACTTC. The chain joins TRBV7-8 to TRBJ2-7, with 7 positions matching TRBD1. J lost 4 bases, V lost 8 bases, and 8 bases had no gene match. The CDR3 is 13 amino acids. Germline-derived CDR1 and CDR2 are SGHVS and FQNEAQ.

In this sample, this clone turned up once. The V gene is TRBV4-1, the J gene TRBJ2-1, with a weak D call TRBD2 (7 bases). Germline CDR1 reads MGHRA; CDR2 reads YSYEKL. Trimming pared 0 bases from V and 5 bases from J, leaving 11 bases between. The CDR3 covers 15 residues. The CDR3 nucleotides read TGCGCCAGCAGCCAAGAGGGAGGGGGACACAATGAGCAGTTCTTC. It yields the protein CASSQEGGGHNEQFF.

In its sample, this clone was seen a few times. The chain couples TRBV10-1 to TRBJ2-3; the match to TRBD2 covers 11 bases. Germline trimming cut 4 bases from V and 10 bases from J; bases unmatched to any gene: 7. Germline CDR1 is WNHNN and CDR2 is SYGVQD (reference sequence). The CDR3 loop spans 14 amino acids. The CDR3 coding sequence is TGCGCCAGCAGTGTACTAGCGGGGGCAGACGCGCAGTATTTT. Its protein is CASSVLAGADAQYF.

This rearrangement joins TRBV6-5 to TRBJ2-1; 11 bases are a match to TRBD1. CDR3 length: 15 residues. V dropped 6 bases and J dropped 2; count of bases not matched to a gene: 3. CDR1 and CDR2 (germline): MNHEY, SVGAGI. The CDR3 spells CASSSDRGPYNEQFF. In nucleotides, the CDR3 is TGTGCCAGCAGCTCGGACAGGGGGCCCTACAATGAGCAGTTCTTC.

V and J are TRBV5-1 and TRBJ1-1; 9 nucleotides match TRBD1. V lost 5 bases, J lost 11 bases, and 13 bases stayed unmatched. Germline-derived CDR1 and CDR2 are SGHRS and YFSETQ. CDR3 length: 14 amino acids. For the CDR3, the DNA is TGCGCCAGCAGGACCGGGACAGGGATGCTGAACGCTTTCTTT. It is translated as CASRTGTGMLNAFF.

This chain connects TRBV29-1 to TRBJ1-2, with D unresolved. Trimming shortened V by 3 bases and J by 2 bases, and 7 bases separated the two germline ends. Germline-derived CDR1 and CDR2 are SQVTM and ANQGSEA. CDR3 length equals 12 residues. In DNA, the CDR3 is TGCAGCGTTGACGGCTACAACTATGGCTACACCTTC. Translating it yields CSVDGYNYGYTF.

As concerns this clone: Other nucleotide sequences from this sample produce the same CDR3. The rearrangement joins TRBV11-2 to TRBJ1-4; TRBD1 might be the D (5 bases). V lost 4 bases, J lost 6 bases, and 9 bases lay in between. This CDR3 region has 13 residues. Looked up from germline, CDR1 is SGHAT and CDR2 is FQNNGV. The CDR3 protein is CASSYRQDEKLFF. Here the CDR3 DNA reads TGTGCCAGCAGCTACAGGCAGGATGAAAAACTGTTTTTT.

The V and J genes are TRBV5-1 and TRBJ1-1; a possible D gene is TRBD1 (6 bases). Germline loops: CDR1 SGHRS, CDR2 YFSETQ. This CDR3 region has 13 residues. With 3 bases removed from V and 7 bases from J, the gap between germline ends came to 13 bases. CDR3 nucleotides: TGCGCCAGCAGCTCCCATGACAGGCTTGAAGCTTTCTTT. Protein product: CASSSHDRLEAFF. Looking up the rest from reference TRBV5-1 and TRBJ1-1 gives the full variable domain: KAGVTQTPRYLIKTRGQQVTLSCSPISGHRSVSWYQQTPGQGLQFLFEYFSETQRNKGNFPGRFSGRQFSNSRSEMNVSTLELGDSALYLCASSSHDRLEAFFGQGTRLTVV.

The genes are TRBV7-9 and TRBJ2-7; D is uncertain. Germline values: CDR1 SEHNR, CDR2 FQNEAQ (reference sequence). The CDR3 contains 15 residues. The V and J ends lost 5 bases and 5 bases respectively, with 19 bases between them. The DNA of the CDR3 is TGTGCCAGCAGCCTAAACCAAGAACCCTCTGACGAGCAGTACTTC. This sequence encodes CASSLNQEPSDEQYF. The variable domain in full, with the rest retrieved from reference TRBV7-9 and TRBJ2-7, is DTGVSQNPRHKITKRGQNVTFRCDPISEHNRLYWYRQTLGQGPEFLTYFQNEAQLEKSRLLSDRFSAERPKGSFSTLEIQRTEQGDSAMYLCASSLNQEPSDEQYFGPGTRLTVT.

This clone was recorded only once. The chain uses TRBV10-2 and TRBJ2-7; weak D call: TRBD2 (6 bases). The CDR3 has 14 residues. Germline V gene data show CDR1 as WSHSY and CDR2 as SAAADI. V shed 4 bases and J shed 0 bases, with 10 bases lying between them. The CDR3 loop is CASSAWDSSYEQYF. DNA of the CDR3: TGCGCCAGCAGTGCATGGGACTCCTCCTACGAGCAGTACTTC.